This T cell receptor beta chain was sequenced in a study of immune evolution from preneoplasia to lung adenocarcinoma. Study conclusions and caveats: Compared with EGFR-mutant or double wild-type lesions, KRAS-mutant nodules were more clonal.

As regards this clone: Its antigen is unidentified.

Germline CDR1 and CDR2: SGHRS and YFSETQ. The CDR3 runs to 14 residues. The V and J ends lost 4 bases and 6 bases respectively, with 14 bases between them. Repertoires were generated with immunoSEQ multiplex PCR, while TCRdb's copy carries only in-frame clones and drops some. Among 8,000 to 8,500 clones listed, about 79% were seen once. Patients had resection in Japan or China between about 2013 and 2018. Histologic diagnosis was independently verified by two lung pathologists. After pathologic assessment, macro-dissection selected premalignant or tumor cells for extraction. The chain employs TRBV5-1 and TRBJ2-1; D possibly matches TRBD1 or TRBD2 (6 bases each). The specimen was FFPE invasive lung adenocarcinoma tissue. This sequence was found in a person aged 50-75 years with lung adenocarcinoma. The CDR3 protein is CASSRGASGNEQFF. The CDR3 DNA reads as TGCGCCAGCAGCAGGGGGGCCTCGGGCAATGAGCAGTTCTTC.